The 11 T cell receptor beta chains below all came from one sample that was sequenced in a study of OX40 agonist ivuxolimab in advanced cancers. Clones were sequenced by immunoSEQ multiplex PCR, and TCRdb holds only the in-frame ones, with some missing. Of roughly 97,000 clones in the sample, 86% were seen once. This sample comprised CD4+ or CD8+ T cells sorted from blood, obtained in a trial of the OX40 agonist ivuxolimab. All receptors come from an adult with an advanced solid tumor such as melanoma, head and neck, liver or kidney cancer.

This clone appeared a few times. V gene TRBV14 combines with J gene TRBJ1-1; D perhaps matches TRBD1 (5 bases). The CDR3 covers 12 residues. Trimming left V 2 bases short and J 11 bases short, with 12 bases between. CDR1 and CDR2 from the germline V gene are SGHDN and FVKESK. CDR3 in DNA: TGTGCCAGCAGCCAAACAGGAACTTTTGCTTTCTTT. It specifies CASSQTGTFAFF.

The chain uses TRBV29-1 and TRBJ1-3; D is possibly TRBD1 (5 bases). The V and J ends lost 7 bases and 4 bases respectively, with 11 bases between them. Germline V gives CDR1 SQVTM, CDR2 ANQGSEA. This CDR3 region has 12 residues. CDR3 residues: CSALGLGNTIYF. The DNA for the CDR3 is TGCAGCGCCCTGGGGCTCGGAAACACCATATATTTT.

The chain combines TRBV15 with TRBJ2-1; 8 positions match TRBD2. The V and J ends lost 0 bases and 5 bases, in that order; junction bases with no gene match: 6. The germline V gene encodes CDR1 LNHNV and CDR2 YYDKDF (reference sequence). The CDR3 loop spans 16 amino acids. The CDR3 bases are TGTGCCACCAGCAGAGATGGTGGACTAGCAAACAATGAGCAGTTCTTC. This translates into CATSRDGGLANNEQFF.

The CDR3 region has the DNA TGTGCCAGCAGCGTAGCGGGGGGACTCACAGATACGCAGTATTTT. It specifies CASSVAGGLTDTQYF. The chain carries TRBV9 and TRBJ2-3; TRBD2 matches 7 bases. Per germline, CDR1 SGDLS and CDR2 YYNGEE. V lost 0 bases and J lost 2; bases outside the gene matches: 3. The CDR3 is made up of 15 amino acids. The whole variable domain, filled in from reference TRBV9 and TRBJ2-3, reads DSGVTQTPKHLITATGQRVTLRCSPRSGDLSVYWYQQSLDQGLQFLIQYYNGEERAKGNILERFSAQQFPDLHSELNLSSLELGDSALYFCASSVAGGLTDTQYFGPGTRLTVL.

The rearrangement joins TRBV6-6 to TRBJ1-5; D gene ambiguous. The ends were cut back, 5 bases at V and 0 bases at J, with 5 bases in the middle. Germline V gene lookup returns CDR1 MNHNY and CDR2 SVGAGI (reference sequence). CDR3 length: 13 residues. CDR3 sequence reads: CASSPDSNQPQHF. The CDR3 DNA sequence: TGTGCCAGCAGTCCGGATAGCAATCAGCCCCAGCATTTT.

The CDR3 loop reads CASSQASGFDSPLHF. The DNA of the CDR3 is TGTGCCAGCAGCCAAGCTTCAGGGTTTGACTCACCCCTCCACTTT. The V call is TRBV4-2, the J call TRBJ1-6, with a weak D call TRBD1 (5 bases). This CDR3 contains 15 residues. Germline V lookup: CDR1 LGHNA, CDR2 YNFKEQ. Trimming left V 1 base short and J 10 bases short, with 14 bases between.

The chain combines TRBV10-3 with TRBJ2-3; 9 nucleotides match TRBD2. This CDR3 contains 18 residues. The trim removed 8 bases at V and 1 base at J, leaving 16 bases unmatched. Germline CDR1 ENHRY, CDR2 SYGVKD. CDR3 sequence (DNA): TGTGCCATCGGCAGTAGGGCGGGAGGGTTTGCCGGCACAGATACGCAGTATTTT. Encoded protein: CAIGSRAGGFAGTDTQYF.

This clone was observed a single time. The J gene is TRBJ2-1, the V gene TRBV30; 7 bases align to TRBD1. With 4 bases clipped from V and 7 bases from J, the junction kept 4 bases outside the gene matches. The CDR3 runs 12 residues. Per the germline V gene, CDR1 is GTSNPN and CDR2 is SVGIG (reference sequence). CDR3 in amino acids: CAWKGASNEQFF. The CDR3 nucleotides read TGTGCCTGGAAGGGGGCGAGTAATGAGCAGTTCTTC.

Here the CDR3 DNA reads TGTGCCAGCAGCTTTACAGGGTTAAGAGCTAATGAAAAACTGTTTTTT. Amino acid sequence: CASSFTGLRANEKLFF. The chain uses TRBV7-9 and TRBJ1-4, with a possible D match to TRBD1 (6 bases). Germline assignment: CDR1 SEHNR and CDR2 FQNEAQ (reference sequence). The CDR3 runs 16 residues. V was pared by 3 bases and J by 3 bases, with 14 bases between.

The rearrangement joins TRBV7-8 to TRBJ2-1; 7 bases map to TRBD1. Germline V gives CDR1 SGHVS, CDR2 FQNEAQ. V shed 1 base and J 0 bases; nucleotides not matched to a gene: 3. The CDR3 spans 16 residues. CDR3 coding DNA: TGTGCCAGCAGCTTAGACTGGGACAGCTCCTACAATGAGCAGTTCTTC. Residues: CASSLDWDSSYNEQFF.

A few counts support this clone. J is TRBJ2-5 and V is TRBV7-2, with TRBD2 matching over 12 bases. The junction had 8 bases not matched to a gene; V was cut back by 10 bases and J by 5 bases. There are 14 residues in the CDR3. Germline assignment: CDR1 SGHTA and CDR2 FQGNSA. CDR3: CATTRLAGVETQYF. The CDR3 DNA sequence: TGTGCCACCACTAGACTAGCGGGAGTGGAGACCCAGTACTTC.